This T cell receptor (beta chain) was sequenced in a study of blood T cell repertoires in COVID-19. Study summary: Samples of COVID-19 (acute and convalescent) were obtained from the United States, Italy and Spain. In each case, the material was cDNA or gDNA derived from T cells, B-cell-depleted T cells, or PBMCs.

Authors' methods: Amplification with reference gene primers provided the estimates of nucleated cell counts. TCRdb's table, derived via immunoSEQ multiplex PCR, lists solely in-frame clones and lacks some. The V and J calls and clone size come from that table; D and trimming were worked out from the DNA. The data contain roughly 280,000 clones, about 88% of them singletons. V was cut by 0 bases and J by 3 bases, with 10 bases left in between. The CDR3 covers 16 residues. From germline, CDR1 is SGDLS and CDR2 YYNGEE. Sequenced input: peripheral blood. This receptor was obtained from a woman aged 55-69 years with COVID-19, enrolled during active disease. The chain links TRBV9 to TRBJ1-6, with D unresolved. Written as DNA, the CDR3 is TGTGCCAGCAGCGTAGGTGGAGCGGTCTATAATTCACCCCTCCACTTT. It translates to CASSVGGAVYNSPLHF.